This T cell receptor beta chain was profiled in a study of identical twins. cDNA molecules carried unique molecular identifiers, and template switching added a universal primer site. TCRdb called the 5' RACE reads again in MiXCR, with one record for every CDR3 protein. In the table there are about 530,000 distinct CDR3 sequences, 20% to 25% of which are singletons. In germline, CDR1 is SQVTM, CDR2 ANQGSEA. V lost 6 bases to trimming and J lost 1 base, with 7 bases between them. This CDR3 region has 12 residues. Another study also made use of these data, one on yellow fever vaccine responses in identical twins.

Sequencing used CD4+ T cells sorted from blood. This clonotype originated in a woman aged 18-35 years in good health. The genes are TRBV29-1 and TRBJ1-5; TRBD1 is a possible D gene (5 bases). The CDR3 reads CSVQESNQPQHF. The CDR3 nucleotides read TGCAGCGTACAGGAGAGCAATCAGCCCCAGCATTTT.